These 11 T cell receptor beta chains were sequenced from one sample in a study of Ad26.COV2.S vaccination and SARS-CoV-2 variants. As to treatment: roughly 18 received Ad26.COV2.S at low or high dose, single or two shots; about 5 received placebo; per-sample allocation not given. Material that was analyzed had been drawn on day 63 after the first vaccine or placebo injection. Sequencing was performed with immunoSEQ multiplex PCR; in TCRdb, only in-frame clones are kept and a portion is missing. There are over 400,000 clones in the sample; around 91% occur only once, and roughly 4.3% lies in the top ten. The source material was peripheral blood, sampled in a trial of Ad26.COV2.S vaccine versus placebo. Source of these receptors: a person aged 18-65 years who received the Ad26.COV2.S COVID-19 vaccine or a placebo.

This chain joins TRBV3-1 (or the pseudogene TRBV3-2) and TRBJ2-7; D is unresolved. This CDR3 comprises 16 residues. Trimming shortened V by 2 bases and J by 2 bases, and 16 bases separated the two germline ends. Germline V gives CDR1 LGHDT, CDR2 YNNKEL (reference sequence). The CDR3 loop is CASSQWRKGTPYEQYF. The CDR3 DNA sequence: TGTGCCAGCAGCCAATGGCGAAAAGGAACCCCCTACGAGCAGTACTTC.

The chain joins TRBV30 to TRBJ2-2; no clear D gene. Germline-derived CDR1 and CDR2 are GTSNPN and SVGIG (reference sequence). Trimming shortened V by 5 bases and J by 1 base, and 5 bases separated the two germline ends. The CDR3 extends over 12 amino acids. In DNA form, the CDR3 reads TGTGCCTGGGACTTGAACACCGGGGAGCTGTTTTTT. This gives the protein CAWDLNTGELFF.

The chain has TRBV6-2 or TRBV6-3 and TRBJ2-2; possible D gene TRBD1, 6 bases. CDR1 is MNHEY, CDR2 SVGEGT, per germline. CDR3 length: 14 amino acids. V shed 5 bases and J shed 9 bases, with 16 bases lying between them. In DNA, the CDR3 is TGTGCCAGCAGTACCGACAGGATGATCCGGGAGCTGTTTTTT. Its protein product is CASSTDRMIRELFF.

This chain connects TRBV4-2 to TRBJ2-1; 8 bases align to TRBD1. The CDR3 has 18 residues. In germline, CDR1 is LGHNA, CDR2 YNFKEQ. V dropped 0 bases and J dropped 3; count of bases not matched to a gene: 10. As DNA, the CDR3 is TGTGCCAGCAGCCAAGATGGTCCGACAGGGGTGGGCTACAATGAGCAGTTCTTC. Amino acids: CASSQDGPTGVGYNEQFF.

The chain carries TRBV27 and TRBJ2-5; D could derive from TRBD1 or TRBD2 (5 bases each). The CDR3 spans 13 residues. Deletions cut 6 bases from V and 9 bases from J, with 17 bases between. Germline CDR1 MNHEY, CDR2 SMNVEV (reference sequence). The CDR3 loop is CASSRDPGLAQYF. CDR3 nucleotides: TGTGCCAGCAGCCGGGACCCAGGGTTAGCCCAGTACTTC.

This clone turned up a few times. The chain joins TRBV6-1 to TRBJ1-2; 9 positions agree with TRBD1. CDR1 and CDR2 from the germline V gene are MNHNS and SASEGT. The CDR3 loop spans 13 amino acids. V lost 3 bases, J lost 9 bases, and 5 bases stayed unmatched. CDR3 nucleotides: TGTGCCAGCAGTGATACAGGGGGCACGAGCTACACCTTC. Protein sequence: CASSDTGGTSYTF.

The genes are TRBV7-9 and TRBJ2-7; D uncertain. V was cut by 1 base and J by 2 bases, with 9 bases left in between. The CDR3 has 14 amino acids. The V gene's germline CDR1 is SEHNR and CDR2 FQNEAQ (reference sequence). In DNA, the CDR3 is TGTGCCAGCAGCTTAGAGGTAGGGACCTACGAGCAGTACTTC. Translating gives CASSLEVGTYEQYF.

DNA of the CDR3: TGCGCCAGCAGCCCGGGGGGGATGGAGACCCAGTACTTC. As protein: CASSPGGMETQYF. J is TRBJ2-5 and V is TRBV5-1; 8 bases line up with TRBD2. In germline, CDR1 is SGHRS, CDR2 YFSETQ. There are 13 residues in the CDR3. The junction had 4 bases not matched to a gene; V was cut back by 4 bases and J by 5 bases.

This clone was counted a few times. A far larger clone is one nucleotide away, so this likely arose from a read error. The gene calls are TRBV2 and TRBJ1-5; 9 positions match TRBD1. The CDR3 covers 14 residues. CDR1 is SNHLY, CDR2 FYNNEI, per germline. Trimming at V came to 6 bases and at J to 4 bases, leaving 4 bases not matched to a gene. The CDR3 nucleotides are TGTGCCAGCAGCTCCGGGACAGGGAATCAGCCCCAGCATTTT. Translation: CASSSGTGNQPQHF.

The chain links TRBV18 to TRBJ2-7; D is possibly TRBD1 (5 bases). Germline-derived CDR1 and CDR2 are KGHSH and LQKENI. V was pared by 1 base and J by 5 bases, with 9 bases between. This CDR3 has 13 amino acids. The CDR3 DNA reads TGTGCCAGCTCACCACGGGTAGGGGACGAGCAGTACTTC. This encodes CASSPRVGDEQYF.

J is TRBJ2-7 and V is TRBV11-2; no reliable D call. The CDR3 totals 15 residues. The germline V and J ends were trimmed by 5 bases and 1 base, with 15 bases remaining between them. Germline V gene lookup returns CDR1 SGHAT and CDR2 FQNNGV. The CDR3 reads CASSLGADPSYEQYF. The CDR3, as DNA: TGTGCCAGCAGCCTCGGTGCCGATCCTTCCTACGAGCAGTACTTC.